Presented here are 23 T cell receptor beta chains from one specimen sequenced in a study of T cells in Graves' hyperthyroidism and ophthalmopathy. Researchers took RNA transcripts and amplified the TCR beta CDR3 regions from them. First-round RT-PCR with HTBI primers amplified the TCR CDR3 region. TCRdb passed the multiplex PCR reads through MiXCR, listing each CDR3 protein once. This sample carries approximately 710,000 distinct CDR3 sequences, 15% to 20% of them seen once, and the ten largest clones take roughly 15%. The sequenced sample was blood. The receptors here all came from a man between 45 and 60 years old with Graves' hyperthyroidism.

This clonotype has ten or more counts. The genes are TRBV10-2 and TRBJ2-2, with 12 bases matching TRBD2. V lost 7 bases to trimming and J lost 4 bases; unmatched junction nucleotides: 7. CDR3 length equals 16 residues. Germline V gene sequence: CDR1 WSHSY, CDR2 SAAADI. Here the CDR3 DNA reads TGCGCCAGCACCCAGGGACTAGCGGGCGTCACCGGGGAGCTGTTTTTT. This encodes CASTQGLAGVTGELFF.

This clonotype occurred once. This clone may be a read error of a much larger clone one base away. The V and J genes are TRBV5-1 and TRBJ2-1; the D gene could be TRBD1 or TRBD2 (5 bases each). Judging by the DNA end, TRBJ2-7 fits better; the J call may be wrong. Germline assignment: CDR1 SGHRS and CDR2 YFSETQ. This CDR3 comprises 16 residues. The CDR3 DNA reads TGCGCCAGCACCCTGGGTTTGACGGATTGGGGGAATGAGCAGTACTTC. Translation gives CASTLGLTDWGNEQYF.

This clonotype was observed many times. CDR3 nucleotides: TGTGCCTGGAACAGGGACCGATACACTGAAGCTTTCTTT. Translating gives CAWNRDRYTEAFF. The chain links TRBV30 to TRBJ1-1; D perhaps matches TRBD1 (6 bases). Between the trimmed V and J ends, which lost 4 bases and 3 bases, there was a span of 12 bases. The CDR3 totals 13 residues. Germline loops: CDR1 GTSNPN, CDR2 SVGIG (reference sequence).

CDR3 region: CSARAPSERDTQYF. The CDR3 DNA reads as TGCAGTGCCCGGGCCCCTAGCGAGAGAGATACGCAGTATTTT. This rearrangement joins TRBV20-1 to TRBJ2-3; tentatively, D is TRBD2 (6 bases). V was clipped by 6 bases and J by 5 bases, with 18 bases between them. Germline V lookup: CDR1 DFQATT, CDR2 SNEGSKA (reference sequence). The CDR3 is 14 residues long.

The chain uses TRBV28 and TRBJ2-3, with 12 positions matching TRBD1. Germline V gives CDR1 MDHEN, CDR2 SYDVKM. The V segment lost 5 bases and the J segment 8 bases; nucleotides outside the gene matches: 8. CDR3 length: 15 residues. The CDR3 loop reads CASSGDRGRGVTQYF. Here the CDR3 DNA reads TGTGCCAGCAGTGGGGACAGGGGGCGAGGAGTTACGCAGTATTTT. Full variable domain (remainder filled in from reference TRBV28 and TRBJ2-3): DVKVTQSSRYLVKRTGEKVFLECVQDMDHENMFWYRQDPGLGLRLIYFSYDVKMKEKGDIPEGYSVSREKKERFSLILESASTNQTSMYLCASSGDRGRGVTQYFGPGTRLTVL.

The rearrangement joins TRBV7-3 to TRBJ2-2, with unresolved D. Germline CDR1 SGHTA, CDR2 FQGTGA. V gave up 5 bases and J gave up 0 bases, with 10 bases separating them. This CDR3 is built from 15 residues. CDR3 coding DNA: TGTGCCAGCAGCCCCCGGTATGCGAACACCGGGGAGCTGTTTTTT. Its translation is CASSPRYANTGELFF.

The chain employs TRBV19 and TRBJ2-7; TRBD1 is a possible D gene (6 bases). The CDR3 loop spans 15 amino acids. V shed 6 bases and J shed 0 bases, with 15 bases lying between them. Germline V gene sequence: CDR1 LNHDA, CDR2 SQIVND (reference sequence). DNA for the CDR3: TGTGCCAGTAGGGCCCTCGGGACAAACTCCTACGAGCAGTACTTC. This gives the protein CASRALGTNSYEQYF.

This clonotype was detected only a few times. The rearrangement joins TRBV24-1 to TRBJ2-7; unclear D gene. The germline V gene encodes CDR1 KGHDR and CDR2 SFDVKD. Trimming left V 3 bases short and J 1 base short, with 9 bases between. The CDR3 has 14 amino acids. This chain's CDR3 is CATSDPQSSYEQYF. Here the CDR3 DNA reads TGTGCCACCAGTGATCCGCAGAGTTCCTACGAGCAGTACTTC.

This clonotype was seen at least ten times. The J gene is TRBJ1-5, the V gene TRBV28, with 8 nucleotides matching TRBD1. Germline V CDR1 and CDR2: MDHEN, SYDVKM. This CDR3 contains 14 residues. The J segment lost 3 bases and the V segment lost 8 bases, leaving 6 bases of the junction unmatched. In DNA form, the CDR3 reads TGTGCCAGCTGGACAGGGATCGACAATCAGCCCCAGCATTTT. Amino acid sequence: CASWTGIDNQPQHF. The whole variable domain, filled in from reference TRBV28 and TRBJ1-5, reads DVKVTQSSRYLVKRTGEKVFLECVQDMDHENMFWYRQDPGLGLRLIYFSYDVKMKEKGDIPEGYSVSREKKERFSLILESASTNQTSMYLCASWTGIDNQPQHFGDGTRLSIL.

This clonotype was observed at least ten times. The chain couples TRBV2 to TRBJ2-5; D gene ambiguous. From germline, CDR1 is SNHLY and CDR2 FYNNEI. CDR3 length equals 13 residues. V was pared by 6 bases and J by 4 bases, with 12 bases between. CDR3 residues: CASRMGIAETQYF. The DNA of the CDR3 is TGTGCCAGCAGGATGGGGATCGCAGAGACCCAGTACTTC.

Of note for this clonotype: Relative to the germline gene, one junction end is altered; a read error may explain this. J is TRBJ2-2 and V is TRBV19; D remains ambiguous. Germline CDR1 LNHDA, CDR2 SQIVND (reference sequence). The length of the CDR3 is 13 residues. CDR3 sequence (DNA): TGCGCCAGCAGCATAGTGGGAACCGGGGAGCTGTTTTTT. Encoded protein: CASSIVGTGELFF.

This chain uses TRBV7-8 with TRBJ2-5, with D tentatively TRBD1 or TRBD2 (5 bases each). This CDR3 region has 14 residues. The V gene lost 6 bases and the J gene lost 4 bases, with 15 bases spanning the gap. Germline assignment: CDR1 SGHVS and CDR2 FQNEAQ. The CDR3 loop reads CASSTRIGAETQYF. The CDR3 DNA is TGTGCCAGCAGTACTAGGATAGGGGCAGAGACCCAGTACTTC.

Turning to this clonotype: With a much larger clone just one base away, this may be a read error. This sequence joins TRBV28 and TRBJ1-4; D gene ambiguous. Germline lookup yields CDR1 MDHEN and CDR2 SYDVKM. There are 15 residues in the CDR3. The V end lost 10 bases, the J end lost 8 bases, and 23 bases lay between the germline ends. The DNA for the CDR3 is TGTGCCAACACCTTCCCGGCAAACCAGGAGGAAAAACTGTTTTTT. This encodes CANTFPANQEEKLFF.

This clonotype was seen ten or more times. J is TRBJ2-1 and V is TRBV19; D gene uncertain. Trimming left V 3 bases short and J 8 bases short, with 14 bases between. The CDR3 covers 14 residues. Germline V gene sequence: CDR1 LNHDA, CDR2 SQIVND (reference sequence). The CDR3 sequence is CASSMETPRDEQFF. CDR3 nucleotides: TGTGCCAGTAGTATGGAGACGCCACGGGATGAGCAGTTCTTC.

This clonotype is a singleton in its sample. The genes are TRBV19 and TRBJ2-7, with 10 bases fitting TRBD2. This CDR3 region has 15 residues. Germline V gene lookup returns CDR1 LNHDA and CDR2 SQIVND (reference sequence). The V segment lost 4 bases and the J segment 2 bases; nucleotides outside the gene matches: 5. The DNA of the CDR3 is TGTGCCAGTAGTAGAACTAGCGGGACGACCTACGAGCAGTACTTC. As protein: CASSRTSGTTYEQYF.

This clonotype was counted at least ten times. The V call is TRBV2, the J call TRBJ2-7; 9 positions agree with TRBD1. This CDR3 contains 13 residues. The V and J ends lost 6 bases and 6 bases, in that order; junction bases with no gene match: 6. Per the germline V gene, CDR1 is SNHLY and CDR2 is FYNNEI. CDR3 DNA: TGTGCCAGCAGGCGGGACAGGGTCAGCGAGCAGTACTTC. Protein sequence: CASRRDRVSEQYF.

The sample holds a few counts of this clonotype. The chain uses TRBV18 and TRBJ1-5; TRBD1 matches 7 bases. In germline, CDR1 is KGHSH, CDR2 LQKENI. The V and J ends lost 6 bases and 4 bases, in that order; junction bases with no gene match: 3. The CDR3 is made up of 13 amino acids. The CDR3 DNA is TGTGCCAGCTCCGGGACAGATAATCAGCCCCAGCATTTT. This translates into CASSGTDNQPQHF.

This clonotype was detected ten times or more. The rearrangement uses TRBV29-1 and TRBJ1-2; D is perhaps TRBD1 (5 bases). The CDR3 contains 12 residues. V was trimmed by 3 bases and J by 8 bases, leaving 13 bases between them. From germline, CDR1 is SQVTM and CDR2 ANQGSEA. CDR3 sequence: CSVEILGRGYTF. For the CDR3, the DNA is TGCAGCGTTGAGATCTTGGGACGGGGCTACACCTTC. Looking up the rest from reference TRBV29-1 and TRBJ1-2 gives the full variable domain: SAVISQKPSRDICQRGTSLTIQCQVDSQVTMMFWYRQQPGQSLTLIATANQGSEATYESGFVIDKFPISRPNLTFSTLTVSNMSPEDSSIYLCSVEILGRGYTFGSGTRLTVV.

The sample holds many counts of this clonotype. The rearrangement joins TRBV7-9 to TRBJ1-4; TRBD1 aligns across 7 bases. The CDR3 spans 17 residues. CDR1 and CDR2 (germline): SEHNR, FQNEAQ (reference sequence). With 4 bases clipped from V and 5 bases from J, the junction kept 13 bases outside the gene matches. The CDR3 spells CASSSGDSGRGNEKLFF. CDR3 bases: TGTGCCAGCAGCTCGGGGGACAGTGGAAGGGGGAATGAAAAACTGTTTTTT.

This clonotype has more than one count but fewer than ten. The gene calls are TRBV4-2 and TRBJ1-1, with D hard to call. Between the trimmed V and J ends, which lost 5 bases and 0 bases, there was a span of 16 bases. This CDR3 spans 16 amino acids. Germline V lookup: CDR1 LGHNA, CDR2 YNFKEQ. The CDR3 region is CASSSSSTNLNTEAFF. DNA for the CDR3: TGTGCCAGCAGCTCCTCATCCACAAACCTGAACACTGAAGCTTTCTTT.

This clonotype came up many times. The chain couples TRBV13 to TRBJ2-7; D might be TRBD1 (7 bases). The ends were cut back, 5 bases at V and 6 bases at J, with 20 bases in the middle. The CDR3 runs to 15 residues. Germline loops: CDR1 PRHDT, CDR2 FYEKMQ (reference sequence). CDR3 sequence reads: CASSERPGGSGEQYF. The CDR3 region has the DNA TGTGCCAGCAGCGAACGCCCAGGGGGGAGCGGCGAGCAGTACTTC.

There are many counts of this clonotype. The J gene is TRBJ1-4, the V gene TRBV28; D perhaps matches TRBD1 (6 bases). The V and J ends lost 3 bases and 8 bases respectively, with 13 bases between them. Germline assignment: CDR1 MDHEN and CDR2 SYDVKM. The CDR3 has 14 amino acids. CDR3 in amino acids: CASSLGGLEEKLFF. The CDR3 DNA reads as TGTGCCAGCAGTTTGGGGGGGCTTGAAGAAAAACTGTTTTTT.

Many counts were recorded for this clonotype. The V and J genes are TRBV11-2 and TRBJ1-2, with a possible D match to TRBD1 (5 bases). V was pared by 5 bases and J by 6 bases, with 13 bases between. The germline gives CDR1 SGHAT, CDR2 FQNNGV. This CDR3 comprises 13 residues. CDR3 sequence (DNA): TGTGCCAGCAGCCGGAGGGGACGAGATGGCTACACCTTC. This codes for CASSRRGRDGYTF.